This T cell receptor (beta chain) came from a study of Ad26.COV2.S vaccination and SARS-CoV-2 variants. Broader study findings: Quantification of TCR breadth and depth may have yielded underestimates of total T cell responses. Spike-specific TCR breadth ran higher among vaccine recipients than placebo recipients. The breadth of spike-specific CD8+ and CD4+ T cell responses after vaccination was reportedly substantial.

The CDR3 runs 13 residues. Germline assignment: CDR1 LGHDT and CDR2 YNNKEL (reference sequence). Trimming removed 4 bases from V and 2 bases from J, with 8 bases in between. With respect to this clone: Its target is unknown.

Method: immunoSEQ multiplex PCR; TCRdb's copy keeps in-frame clones and lacks some. The sample comprises about 350,000 clones, 90% to 95% of which are singletons, and roughly 3.9% rests with the top ten. The TCR sequence derives from a human donor who had recovered from COVID-19. The material sequenced was peripheral blood, taken after recovery from COVID-19. The gene calls are TRBV3-1 (or the pseudogene TRBV3-2) and TRBJ1-2, with D perhaps matching TRBD1 (6 bases). CDR3 nucleotide sequence: TGTGCCAGCAGCCGGACAGTAAACTATGGCTACACCTTC. Protein product: CASSRTVNYGYTF.